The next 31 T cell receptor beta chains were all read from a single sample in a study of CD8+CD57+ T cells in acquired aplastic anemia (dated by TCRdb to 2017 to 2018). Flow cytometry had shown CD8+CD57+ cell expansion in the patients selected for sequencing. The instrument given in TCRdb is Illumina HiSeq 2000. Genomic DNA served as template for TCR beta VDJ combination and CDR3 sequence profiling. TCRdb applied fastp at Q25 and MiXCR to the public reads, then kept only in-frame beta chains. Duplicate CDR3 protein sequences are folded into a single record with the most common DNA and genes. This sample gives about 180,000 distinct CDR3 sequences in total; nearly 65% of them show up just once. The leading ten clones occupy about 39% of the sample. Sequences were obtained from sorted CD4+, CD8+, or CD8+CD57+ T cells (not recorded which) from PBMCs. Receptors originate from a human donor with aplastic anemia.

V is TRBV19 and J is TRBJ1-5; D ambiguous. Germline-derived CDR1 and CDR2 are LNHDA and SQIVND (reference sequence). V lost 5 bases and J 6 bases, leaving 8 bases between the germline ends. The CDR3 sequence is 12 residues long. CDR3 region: CASSRRGQPQHF. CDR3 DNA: TGTGCCAGTAGTCGCCGCGGTCAGCCCCAGCATTTT.

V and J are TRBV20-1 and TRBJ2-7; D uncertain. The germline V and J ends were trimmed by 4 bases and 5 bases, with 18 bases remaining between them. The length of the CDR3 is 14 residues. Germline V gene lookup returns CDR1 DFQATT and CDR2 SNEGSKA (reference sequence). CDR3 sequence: CSATPGPLEDEQYF. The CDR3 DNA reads TGCAGTGCTACGCCCGGGCCCTTGGAAGACGAGCAGTACTTC.

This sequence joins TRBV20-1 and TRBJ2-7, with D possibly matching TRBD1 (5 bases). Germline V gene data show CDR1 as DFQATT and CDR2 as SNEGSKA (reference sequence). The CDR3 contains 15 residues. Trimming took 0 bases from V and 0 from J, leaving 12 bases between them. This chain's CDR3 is CSARDPWTSSYEQYF. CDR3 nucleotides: TGCAGTGCTAGAGATCCCTGGACATCCTCCTACGAGCAGTACTTC.

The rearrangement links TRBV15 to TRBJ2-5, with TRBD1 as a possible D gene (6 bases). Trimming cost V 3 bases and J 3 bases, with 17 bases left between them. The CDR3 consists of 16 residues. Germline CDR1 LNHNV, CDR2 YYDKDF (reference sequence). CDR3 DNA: TGTGCCACCAGCAGGGGGCTGGGGGCGCTAAAAGAGACCCAGTACTTC. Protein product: CATSRGLGALKETQYF.

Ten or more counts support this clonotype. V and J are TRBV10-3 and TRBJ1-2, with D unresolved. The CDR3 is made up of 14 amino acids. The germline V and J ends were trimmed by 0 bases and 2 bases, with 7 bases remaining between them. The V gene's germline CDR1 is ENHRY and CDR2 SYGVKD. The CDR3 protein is CAISESTRNYGYTF. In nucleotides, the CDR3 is TGTGCCATCAGTGAGTCGACACGGAACTATGGCTACACCTTC.

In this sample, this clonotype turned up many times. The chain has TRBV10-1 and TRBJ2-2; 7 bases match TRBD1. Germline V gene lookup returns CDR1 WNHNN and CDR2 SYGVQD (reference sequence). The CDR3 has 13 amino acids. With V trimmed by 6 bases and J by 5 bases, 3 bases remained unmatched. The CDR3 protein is CASSRQGTGELFF. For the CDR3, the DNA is TGCGCCAGCAGCCGACAGGGAACCGGGGAGCTGTTTTTT.

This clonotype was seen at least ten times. In DNA form, the CDR3 reads TGTGCCAGCAACGAAGGGAATGAGCAGTTCTTC. Amino acid sequence: CASNEGNEQFF. The J gene is TRBJ2-1, the V gene TRBV6-1; D not resolved. The V gene's germline CDR1 is MNHNS and CDR2 SASEGT. The CDR3 runs to 11 residues. Trimming pared 7 bases from V and 7 bases from J, leaving 8 bases between.

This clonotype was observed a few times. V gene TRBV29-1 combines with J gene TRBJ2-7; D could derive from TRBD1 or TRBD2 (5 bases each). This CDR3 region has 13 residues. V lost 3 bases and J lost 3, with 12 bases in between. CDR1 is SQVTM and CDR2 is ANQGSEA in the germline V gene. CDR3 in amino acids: CSVEVGDHYEQYF. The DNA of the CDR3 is TGCAGCGTTGAGGTCGGGGACCACTACGAGCAGTACTTC.

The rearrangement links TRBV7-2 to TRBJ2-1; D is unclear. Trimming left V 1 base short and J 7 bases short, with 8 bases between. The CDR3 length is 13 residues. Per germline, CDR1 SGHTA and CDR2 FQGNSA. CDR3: CASSLGRLNEQFF. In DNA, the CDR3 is TGTGCCAGCAGCTTAGGGAGATTGAATGAGCAGTTCTTC.

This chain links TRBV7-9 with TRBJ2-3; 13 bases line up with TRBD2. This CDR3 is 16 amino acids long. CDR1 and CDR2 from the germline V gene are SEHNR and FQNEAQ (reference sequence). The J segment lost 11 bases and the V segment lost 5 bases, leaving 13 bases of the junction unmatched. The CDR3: CASSILAGGAYNEQYF. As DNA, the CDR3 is TGTGCCAGCAGCATACTAGCGGGAGGGGCCTACAATGAGCAGTATTTT.

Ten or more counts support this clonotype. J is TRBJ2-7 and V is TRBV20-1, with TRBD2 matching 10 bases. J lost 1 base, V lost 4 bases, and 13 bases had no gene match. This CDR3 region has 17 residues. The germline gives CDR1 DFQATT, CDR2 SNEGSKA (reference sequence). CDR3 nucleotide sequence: TGCAGTGCTAATACCTTTCTAGCGGGGGATGCTTCCTACGAGCAGTACTTC. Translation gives CSANTFLAGDASYEQYF.

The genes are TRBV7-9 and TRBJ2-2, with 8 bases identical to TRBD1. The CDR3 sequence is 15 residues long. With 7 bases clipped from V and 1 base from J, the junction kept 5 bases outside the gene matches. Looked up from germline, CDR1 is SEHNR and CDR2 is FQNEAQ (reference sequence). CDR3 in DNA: TGTGCCAGCAAGGGAGGACAGGGGAACACCGGGGAGCTGTTTTTT. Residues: CASKGGQGNTGELFF.

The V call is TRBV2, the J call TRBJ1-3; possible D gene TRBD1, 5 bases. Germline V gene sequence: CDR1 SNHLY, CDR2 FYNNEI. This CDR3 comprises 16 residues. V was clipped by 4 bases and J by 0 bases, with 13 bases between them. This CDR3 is CASSVSRASSGNTIYF. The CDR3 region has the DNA TGTGCCAGCAGTGTGTCCAGGGCCTCCTCTGGAAACACCATATATTTT.

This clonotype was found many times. The CDR3 nucleotides are TGTGCCAGCAGGACCTACAATGAGCAGTTCTTC. Amino acids: CASRTYNEQFF. V gene TRBV6-1 combines with J gene TRBJ2-1, with D unresolved. V lost 6 bases and J lost 2, with 2 bases in between. This CDR3 is built from 11 residues. The germline CDR1 and CDR2 sequences are MNHNS and SASEGT.

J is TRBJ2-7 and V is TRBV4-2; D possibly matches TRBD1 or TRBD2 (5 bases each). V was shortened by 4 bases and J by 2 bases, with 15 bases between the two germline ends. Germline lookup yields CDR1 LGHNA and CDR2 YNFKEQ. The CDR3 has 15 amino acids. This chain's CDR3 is CASSPRGKGTYEQYF. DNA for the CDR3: TGTGCCAGCAGCCCCCGGGGCAAGGGCACCTACGAGCAGTACTTC.

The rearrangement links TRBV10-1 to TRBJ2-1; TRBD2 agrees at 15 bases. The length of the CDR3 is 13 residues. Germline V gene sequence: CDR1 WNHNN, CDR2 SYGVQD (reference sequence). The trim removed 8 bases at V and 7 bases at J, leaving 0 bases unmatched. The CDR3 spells CASGLAGGNEQFF. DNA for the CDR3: TGCGCCAGCGGACTAGCGGGAGGGAATGAGCAGTTCTTC.

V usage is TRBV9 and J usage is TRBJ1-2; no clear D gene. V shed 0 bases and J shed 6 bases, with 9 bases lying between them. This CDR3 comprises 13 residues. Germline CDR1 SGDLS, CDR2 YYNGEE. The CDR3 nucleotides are TGTGCCAGCAGCGTAGCATGGGGAGATGGCTACACCTTC. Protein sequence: CASSVAWGDGYTF.

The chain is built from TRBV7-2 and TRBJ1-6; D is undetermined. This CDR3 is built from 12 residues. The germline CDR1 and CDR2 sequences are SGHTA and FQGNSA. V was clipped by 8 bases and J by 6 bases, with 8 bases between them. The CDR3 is CASSDFNSPLHF. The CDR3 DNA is TGTGCCAGCTCCGACTTTAATTCACCCCTCCACTTT.

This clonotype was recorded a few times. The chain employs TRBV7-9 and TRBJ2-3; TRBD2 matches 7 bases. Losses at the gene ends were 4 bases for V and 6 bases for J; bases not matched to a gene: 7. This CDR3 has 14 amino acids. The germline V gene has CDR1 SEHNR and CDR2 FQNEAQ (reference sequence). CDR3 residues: CASSWRLATDTQYF. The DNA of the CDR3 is TGTGCCAGCAGCTGGCGACTAGCCACGGATACGCAGTATTTT.

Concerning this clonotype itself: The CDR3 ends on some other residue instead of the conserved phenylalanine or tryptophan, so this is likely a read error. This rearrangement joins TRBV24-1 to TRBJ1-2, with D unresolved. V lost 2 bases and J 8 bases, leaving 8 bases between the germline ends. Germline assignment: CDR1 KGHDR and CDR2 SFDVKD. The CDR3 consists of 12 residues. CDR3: CATSDYLGGYTL. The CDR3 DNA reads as TGTGCCACCAGTGATTACCTTGGGGGCTACACCCTC.

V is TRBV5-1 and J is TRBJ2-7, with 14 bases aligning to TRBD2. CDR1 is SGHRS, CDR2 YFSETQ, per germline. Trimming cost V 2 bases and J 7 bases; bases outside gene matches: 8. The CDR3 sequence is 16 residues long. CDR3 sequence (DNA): TGCGCCAGCAGCTTCCGGACTAGCGGGAGGTCAGGGGAGCAGTACTTC. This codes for CASSFRTSGRSGEQYF.

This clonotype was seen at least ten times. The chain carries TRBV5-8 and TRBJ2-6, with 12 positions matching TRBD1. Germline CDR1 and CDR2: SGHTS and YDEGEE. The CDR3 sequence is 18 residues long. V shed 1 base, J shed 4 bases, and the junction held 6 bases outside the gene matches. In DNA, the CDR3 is TGTGCCAGCAGCTTGAGGGACAGGGGGCTTCAGGGGGCCAACGTCCTGACTTTC. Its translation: CASSLRDRGLQGANVLTF. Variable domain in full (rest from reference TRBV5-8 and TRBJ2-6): EAGVTQSPTHLIKTRGQQATLRCSPISGHTSVYWYQQALGLGLQFLLWYDEGEERNRGNFPPRFSGRQFPNYSSELNVNALELEDSALYLCASSLRDRGLQGANVLTFGAGSRLTVL.

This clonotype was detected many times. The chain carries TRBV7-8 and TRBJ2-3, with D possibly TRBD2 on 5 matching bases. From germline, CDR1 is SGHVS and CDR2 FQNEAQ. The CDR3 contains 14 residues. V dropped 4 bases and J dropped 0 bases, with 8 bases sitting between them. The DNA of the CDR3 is TGTGCCAGCAGCTCCCCGGGGAGCACAGATACGCAGTATTTT. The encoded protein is CASSSPGSTDTQYF.

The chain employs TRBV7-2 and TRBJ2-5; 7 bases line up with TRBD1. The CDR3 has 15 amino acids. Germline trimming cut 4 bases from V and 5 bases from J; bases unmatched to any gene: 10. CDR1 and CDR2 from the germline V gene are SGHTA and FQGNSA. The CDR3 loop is CASSSQPVQGETQYF. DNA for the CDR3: TGTGCCAGCAGCTCCCAACCTGTACAGGGGGAGACCCAGTACTTC.

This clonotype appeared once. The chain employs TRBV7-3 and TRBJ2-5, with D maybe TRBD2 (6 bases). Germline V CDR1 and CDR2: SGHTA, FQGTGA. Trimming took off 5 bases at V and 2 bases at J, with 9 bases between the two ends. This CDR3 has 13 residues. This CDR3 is CASSKLAQETQYF. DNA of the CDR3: TGTGCCAGCAGCAAGCTAGCGCAAGAGACCCAGTACTTC. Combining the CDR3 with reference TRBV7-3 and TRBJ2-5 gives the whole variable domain GAGVSQTPSNKVTEKGKYVELRCDPISGHTALYWYRQSLGQGPEFLIYFQGTGAADDSGLPNDRFFAVRPEGSVSTLKIQRTERGDSAVYLCASSKLAQETQYFGPGTRLLVL.

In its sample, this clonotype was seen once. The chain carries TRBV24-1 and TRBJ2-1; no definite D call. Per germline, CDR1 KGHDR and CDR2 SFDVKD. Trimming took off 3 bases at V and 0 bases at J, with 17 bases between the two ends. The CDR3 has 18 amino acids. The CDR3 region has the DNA TGTGCCACCAGTGATCGATCCTCTGCGGTTAGCTCCTACAATGAGCAGTTCTTC. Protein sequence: CATSDRSSAVSSYNEQFF.

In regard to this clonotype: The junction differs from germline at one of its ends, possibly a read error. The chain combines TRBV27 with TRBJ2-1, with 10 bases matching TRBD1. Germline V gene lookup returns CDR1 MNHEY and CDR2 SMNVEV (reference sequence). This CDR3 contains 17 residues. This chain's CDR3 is CASSSPRQGATYNEQSF. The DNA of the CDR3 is TGTGCCAGCAGTTCCCCGCGACAGGGGGCGACTTACAATGAGCAGTCCTTC.

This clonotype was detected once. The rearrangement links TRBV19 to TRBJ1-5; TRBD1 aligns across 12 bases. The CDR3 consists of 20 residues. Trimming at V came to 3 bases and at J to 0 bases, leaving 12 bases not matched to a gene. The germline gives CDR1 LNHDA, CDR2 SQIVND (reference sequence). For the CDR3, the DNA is TGTGCCAGTAGTATGATGAGAGGGACAGGGGGCGGCCATAGCAATCAGCCCCAGCATTTT. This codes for CASSMMRGTGGGHSNQPQHF.

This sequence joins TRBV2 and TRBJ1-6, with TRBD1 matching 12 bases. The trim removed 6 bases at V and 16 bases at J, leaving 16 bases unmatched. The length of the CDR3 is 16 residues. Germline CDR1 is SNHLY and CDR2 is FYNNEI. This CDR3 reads CASSLYSGTGGNGLHF. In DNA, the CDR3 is TGTGCCAGCAGCTTATACTCCGGGACAGGGGGCAACGGACTCCACTTT.

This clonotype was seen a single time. As DNA, the CDR3 is TGTGCCAGCAAGGGGCAAGAGACCCAGTACTTC. Residues: CASKGQETQYF. The chain recombines TRBV2 with TRBJ2-5; D possibly corresponds to TRBD1 (5 bases). Between the trimmed V and J ends, which lost 7 bases and 2 bases, there was a span of 5 bases. Germline V gene lookup returns CDR1 SNHLY and CDR2 FYNNEI. This CDR3 region has 11 residues.

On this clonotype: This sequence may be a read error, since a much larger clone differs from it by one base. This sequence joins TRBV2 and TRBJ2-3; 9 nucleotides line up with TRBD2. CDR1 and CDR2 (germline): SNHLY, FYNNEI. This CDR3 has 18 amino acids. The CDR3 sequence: CASSLRSSGDENTDTRYF. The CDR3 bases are TGTGCCAGCAGCCTCCGTTCTAGCGGGGACGAAAACACAGATACGCGGTATTTT. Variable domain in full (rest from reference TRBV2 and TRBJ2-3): EPEVTQTPSHQVTQMGQEVILRCVPISNHLYFYWYRQILGQKVEFLVSFYNNEISEKSEIFDDQFSVERPDGSNFTLKIRSTKLEDSAMYFCASSLRSSGDENTDTRYFGPGTRLTVL.